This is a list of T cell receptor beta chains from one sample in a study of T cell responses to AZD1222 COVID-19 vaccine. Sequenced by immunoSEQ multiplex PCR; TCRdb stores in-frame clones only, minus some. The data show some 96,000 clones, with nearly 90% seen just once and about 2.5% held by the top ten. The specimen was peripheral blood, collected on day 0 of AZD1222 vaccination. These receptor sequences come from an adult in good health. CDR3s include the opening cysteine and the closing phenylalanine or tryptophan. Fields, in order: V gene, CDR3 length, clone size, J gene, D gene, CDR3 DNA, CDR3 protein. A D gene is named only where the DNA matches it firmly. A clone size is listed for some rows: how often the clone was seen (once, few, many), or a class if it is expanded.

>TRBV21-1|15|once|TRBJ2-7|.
TGTGCCAGCAGCAAAGTCGGACAGAACGTCCACGAGCAGTACTTC
CASSKVGQNVHEQYF
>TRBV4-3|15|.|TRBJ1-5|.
TGCGCCAGCAGCCAAGATACCGGTTCCAATCAGCCCCAGCATTTT
CASSQDTGSNQPQHF
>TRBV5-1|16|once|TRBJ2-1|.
TGCGCCAGCAGCTTGGACGGGGGGCTGGCCTACAATGAGCAGTTCTTC
CASSLDGGLAYNEQFF
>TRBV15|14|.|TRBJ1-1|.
TGTGCCACCAGCAGAGAGATTATGGGGACTGAAGCTTTCTTT
CATSREIMGTEAFF
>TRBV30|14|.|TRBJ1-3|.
TGTGCCTGGAGTGTTTCCAGGTGGGGAAACACCATATATTTT
CAWSVSRWGNTIYF
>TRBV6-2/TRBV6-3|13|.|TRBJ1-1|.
TGTGCCAGCAGTTACTCGGACAACACTGAAGCTTTCTTT
CASSYSDNTEAFF
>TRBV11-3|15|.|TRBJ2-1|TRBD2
TGTGCCAGCAGCTGGCGGACTAGCTCCTACAATGAGCAGTTCTTC
CASSWRTSSYNEQFF
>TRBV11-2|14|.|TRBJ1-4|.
TGTGCCAGCACTACGGGACACCATATAGGGAAACTGTTTTTT
CASTTGHHIGKLFF
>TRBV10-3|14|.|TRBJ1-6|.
TGTGCCATCAGTCCGGACGGGAATAATTCACCCCTCCACTTT
CAISPDGNNSPLHF
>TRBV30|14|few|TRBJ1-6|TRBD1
TGTGCCCAGGGGGTACAGTTGACGGGTTCACCCCTCCACTTT
CAQGVQLTGSPLHF
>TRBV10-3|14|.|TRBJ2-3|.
TGTGCCATCAGCCGACAGGTCAGCACAGATACGCAGTATTTT
CAISRQVSTDTQYF
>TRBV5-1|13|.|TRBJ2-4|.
TGCGCCAGCACAGGGGAAGGGCAAAACATTCAGTACTTC
CASTGEGQNIQYF
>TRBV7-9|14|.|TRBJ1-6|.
TGTGCCAGCAGCTATACCGGTAATAATTCACCCCTCCACTTT
CASSYTGNNSPLHF
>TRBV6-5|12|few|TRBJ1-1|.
TGTGCCAGCAGTTACTCGGGGGTGGGGGCTTTCTTT
CASSYSGVGAFF
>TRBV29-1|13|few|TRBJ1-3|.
TGCAGCGTTACTAGGGGCTCTGGAAACACCATATATTTT
CSVTRGSGNTIYF
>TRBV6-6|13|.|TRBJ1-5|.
TGTGCCAGCAGTCAGGGAGGCACTCAGCCCCAGCATTTT
CASSQGGTQPQHF
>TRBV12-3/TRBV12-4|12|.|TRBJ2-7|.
TGTGCCAGCAGTCCAACAGGGTACGAGCAGTACTTC
CASSPTGYEQYF
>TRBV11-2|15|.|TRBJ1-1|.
TGTGCCAGCAGCCTAAACAGGGCTGTGGTTACTGAAGCTTTCTTT
CASSLNRAVVTEAFF
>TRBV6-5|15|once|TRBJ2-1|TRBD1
TGTGCCAGCAAATTCCGGGACAGGGCCTACAATGAGCAGTTCTTC
CASKFRDRAYNEQFF
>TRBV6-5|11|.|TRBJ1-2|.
TGTGCCAGCAGCCGGGGGGCGGGCTACACCTTC
CASSRGAGYTF
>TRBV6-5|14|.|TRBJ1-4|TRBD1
TGTGCCAGCAGTTCAGGGGGCGGGAGTGAAAAACTGTTTTTT
CASSSGGGSEKLFF
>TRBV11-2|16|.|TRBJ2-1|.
TGTGCCAGCAGCCGCCCGCCAGGGTCAAACTACAATGAGCAGTTCTTC
CASSRPPGSNYNEQFF
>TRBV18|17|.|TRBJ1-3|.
TGTGCCAGCTCACCGCCGGACACAACTATCTCTGGAAACACCATATATTTT
CASSPPDTTISGNTIYF
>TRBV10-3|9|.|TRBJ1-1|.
TGTGCCATCAGATATGAAGCTTTCTTT
CAIRYEAFF
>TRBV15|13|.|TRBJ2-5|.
TGTGCCACCAGCAGAGATGGGGTAGAGACCCAGTACTTC
CATSRDGVETQYF
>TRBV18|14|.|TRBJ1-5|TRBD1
TGTGCCAGCTCCTGGGACAGGGCAGATCAGCCCCAGCATTTT
CASSWDRADQPQHF
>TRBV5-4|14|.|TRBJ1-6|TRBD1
TGTGCCGGGGGGGTGGACAGGGATAATTCACCCCTCCACTTT
CAGGVDRDNSPLHF
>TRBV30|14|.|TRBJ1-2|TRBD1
TGTGCCTGGCGAGAGACAGGGGGAGACTATGGCTACACCTTC
CAWRETGGDYGYTF
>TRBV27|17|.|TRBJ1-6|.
TGTGCCAGCAGTTTAAATCCCCAAAGCTCCTATAATTCACCCCTCCACTTT
CASSLNPQSSYNSPLHF
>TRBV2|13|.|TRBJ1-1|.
TGTGCCATCCAGGTCGATCGGGCCAATGAAGCTTTCTTT
CAIQVDRANEAFF
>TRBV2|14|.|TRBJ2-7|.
TGTGCCAGCAGTGGTTCGCGTCGGGGAGACGAGCAGTACTTC
CASSGSRRGDEQYF
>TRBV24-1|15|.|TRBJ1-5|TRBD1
TGTGCCACCGGGTCGCGGGACAGGGGCAATCAGCCCCAGCATTTT
CATGSRDRGNQPQHF
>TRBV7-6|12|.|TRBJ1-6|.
TGTGCCAGCAGCTTAGATGGATCACCCCTCCACTTT
CASSLDGSPLHF
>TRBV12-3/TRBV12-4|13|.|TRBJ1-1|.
TGTGCCAGCAGTTCCAGGGGTAGGACTGAAGCTTTCTTT
CASSSRGRTEAFF
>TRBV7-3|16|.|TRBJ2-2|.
TGTGCCAGCAGCTTACAAGCCCGCGGGGCCACCGGGGAGCTGTTTTTT
CASSLQARGATGELFF
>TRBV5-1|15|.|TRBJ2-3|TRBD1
TGCGCCAGCAGCTGGATGACAGGGAGCACAGATACGCAGTATTTT
CASSWMTGSTDTQYF